Here is one T cell receptor (beta chain) with its context. No cognate antigen has been identified for it. The sample holds no much larger clone one base away, and base qualities are not on file. The sample originates from a study of control samples from healthy donors and cancer patients (dated by TCRdb to the early 2020s). The germline V gene provides CDR1 SGDLS and CDR2 YYNGEE. V is shortened by 0 bases, J by 4 bases, and the region joining them spans 13 bases. The CDR3 spans 15 residues, from the cysteine through the phenylalanine. The entry retains the CDR3 DNA only, 45 bases that are in frame from base 1. The library was built by means of the immunoSEQ multiplex PCR assay. Entries here come from immuneACCESS through TCRdb and include only in-frame sequences with V and J called. Some clones fail to appear in such tables; in the studies checked, an unresolved V gene covers under half of the shortfall, and the cause of the remainder is unknown. Within this sample are about 140,000 clones, with around 88% of them counted one time only. Approximately 1.6% of the sample lies in the top ten.

The TCR originated in a man between 18 and 35 years old in good health. What was sequenced was blood. Recombination connected TRBV9 to TRBJ1-1, and TRBD1 may be the D gene, going by 6 matching bases. The CDR3 sequence is CASSVAPTGSTEAFF. The DNA sequence is given as TGTGCCAGCAGCGTAGCCCCAACAGGGAGCACTGAAGCTTTCTTT.